This TCR beta chain originates from a study of cytomegalovirus exposure and HLA in healthy donors. 13 Jbeta primers and 60 Vbeta primers were used for the PCR. Generated by immunoSEQ multiplex PCR, the TCRdb table keeps only in-frame clones and is missing some. The sample records over 150,000 clones, under 70% being singletons. Study-level results: CMV serostatus was the sole immune exposure information available. A later analysis found most CMV-associated TCR beta chains apparently HLA-restricted. A link between a missense DCLRE1C variant and TCR beta V- and J-gene trimming emerged from a later analysis.

Details on this clone: Its antigen is as yet unknown.

The donors gave bone marrow, and they were healthy. CDR1 and CDR2 (germline): MDHEN, SYDVKM. CDR3 size: 15 residues. Trimming left V 5 bases short and J 3 bases short, with 14 bases between. This TCR came from a middle-aged woman in good health and CMV-seropositive. V and J are TRBV28 and TRBJ2-1, with D perhaps matching TRBD2 (6 bases). The sample consisted of PBMCs. CDR3 nucleotide sequence: TGTGCCAGCAGTGCCTCGGGAGAGGGCTACAATGAGCAGTTCTTC. This sequence encodes CASSASGEGYNEQFF.